Below, 21 T cell receptor beta chains from the same sample are listed, as sequenced in a study of T cells in Graves' hyperthyroidism and ophthalmopathy. RNA transcripts were the template for amplifying TCR beta CDR3 regions. First-round RT-PCR targeting the TCR CDR3 was performed with the HTBI primer set. TCRdb reanalysed the multiplex PCR reads using MiXCR and keeps one entry per CDR3 protein. This sample has about half a million distinct CDR3 sequences, with roughly a quarter found just once. The sequencing sample was made of blood. The receptors shown here come from a woman aged 25 to 39 with Graves' ophthalmopathy.

The chain joins TRBV12-3 or TRBV12-4 to TRBJ1-2; TRBD1 is a possible D gene (6 bases). The CDR3 extends over 14 amino acids. With 5 bases removed from V and 3 bases from J, the gap between germline ends came to 13 bases. The DNA for the CDR3 is TGTGCCAGCAGTGACGGGGGGCGAGACTATGGCTACACCTTC. This sequence encodes CASSDGGRDYGYTF.

The V and J genes are TRBV6-1 and TRBJ1-3; D may be TRBD1 (6 bases). V lost 4 bases and J 0 bases, leaving 22 bases between the germline ends. Germline assignment: CDR1 MNHNS and CDR2 SASEGT. The CDR3 loop spans 19 amino acids. The CDR3 sequence is CASSASVRPGDNSGNTIYF. CDR3 DNA: TGTGCCAGCAGTGCATCCGTCCGGCCCGGGGACAACTCTGGAAACACCATATATTTT.

The chain uses TRBV11-2 and TRBJ2-5; D not resolved. The V end lost 4 bases, the J end lost 3 bases, and 9 bases lay between the germline ends. Germline V gene lookup returns CDR1 SGHAT and CDR2 FQNNGV. This CDR3 is 13 amino acids long. The CDR3 region is CASSSDPKETQYF. For the CDR3, the DNA is TGTGCCAGCAGCTCTGACCCCAAAGAGACCCAGTACTTC.

This clonotype appeared a few times. A junction boundary mismatches the germline segment, possibly from a read error. This chain connects TRBV29-1 to TRBJ2-5; tentatively, D is TRBD1 or TRBD2 (5 bases each). Germline-derived CDR1 and CDR2 are SQVTM and ANQGSEA. The CDR3 spans 13 residues. CDR3: CSVDSSGQEAQYF. The CDR3 nucleotides are TGCAGCGTTGATTCCAGCGGACAAGAGGCCCAGTACTTC.

This clonotype was seen a handful of times. The chain is built from TRBV2 and TRBJ2-4; maybe TRBD2 (6 bases). The germline V gene has CDR1 SNHLY and CDR2 FYNNEI. The CDR3 length is 14 residues. The V and J ends lost 6 bases and 8 bases respectively, with 17 bases between them. CDR3 bases: TGTGCCAGCAGGAGACTAGTTATCGGGGACATTCAGTACTTC. Its protein is CASRRLVIGDIQYF. The variable domain in full, completed from reference TRBV2 and TRBJ2-4, reads EPEVTQTPSHQVTQMGQEVILRCVPISNHLYFYWYRQILGQKVEFLVSFYNNEISEKSEIFDDQFSVERPDGSNFTLKIRSTKLEDSAMYFCASRRLVIGDIQYFGAGTRLSVL.

This clonotype has just a few counts. V usage is TRBV12-3 or TRBV12-4 and J usage is TRBJ1-5, with D tentatively TRBD1 (5 bases). The germline V and J ends were trimmed by 8 bases and 12 bases, with 23 bases remaining between them. This CDR3 is built from 14 residues. DNA for the CDR3: TGTGCCAGCGCGCGAGGGGCCGCAATCGGTAGCCAGCATTTT. It translates to CASARGAAIGSQHF.

There are many counts of this clonotype. J is TRBJ2-2 and V is TRBV10-3, with D unclear. Trimming took 8 bases from V and 0 from J, leaving 10 bases between them. Germline-derived CDR1 and CDR2 are ENHRY and SYGVKD. The CDR3 runs to 14 residues. CDR3 protein: CAISTDSNTGELFF. The CDR3 DNA sequence: TGTGCCATCTCGACTGACTCGAACACCGGGGAGCTGTTTTTT.

The chain recombines TRBV27 with TRBJ2-5; TRBD1 aligns across 10 bases. The CDR3 runs to 18 residues. Trimming at V came to 5 bases and at J to 4 bases, leaving 16 bases not matched to a gene. The germline V gene encodes CDR1 MNHEY and CDR2 SMNVEV (reference sequence). The DNA of the CDR3 is TGTGCCAGCAGTCAGATTTTACTCCGGGACAGGGGTGGAGAGACCCAGTACTTC. It translates to CASSQILLRDRGGETQYF.

This clonotype was detected ten times or more. The chain is built from TRBV6-2 or TRBV6-3 and TRBJ1-1; D is unresolved. Germline assignment: CDR1 MNHEY and CDR2 SVGEGT. Trimming removed 8 bases at V and 0 bases at J, with 10 bases between. The CDR3 totals 13 residues. CDR3 coding DNA: TGTGCCAGCGTGAGACGAGTGAACACTGAAGCTTTCTTT. This encodes CASVRRVNTEAFF.

Note on this clonotype: Since the CDR3 does not end with the conserved phenylalanine or tryptophan, this likely comes from a read error. J is TRBJ1-1 and V is TRBV6-2 or TRBV6-3; 7 nucleotides align to TRBD1. V lost 4 bases to trimming and J lost 5 bases; unmatched junction nucleotides: 10. The germline V gene encodes CDR1 MNHEY and CDR2 SVGEGT. The CDR3 is 15 residues long. CDR3 bases: TGTGCCAGCAGTTCTCTCGGACAGGTCGGGACTGAAGCTTTCCTT. It yields the protein CASSSLGQVGTEAFL.

The chain links TRBV12-3 or TRBV12-4 to TRBJ1-1, with a tentative D call TRBD1 (5 bases). The CDR3 has 13 amino acids. With 7 bases removed from V and 1 base from J, the gap between germline ends came to 10 bases. The CDR3 nucleotides read TGTGCCAGCAAAATTGGGGCGAACACTGAAGCTTTCTTT. Encoded protein: CASKIGANTEAFF.

This chain uses TRBV10-3 with TRBJ2-2; 8 bases match TRBD2. With 4 bases clipped from V and 5 bases from J, the junction kept 6 bases outside the gene matches. Germline CDR1 reads ENHRY; CDR2 reads SYGVKD. The CDR3 contains 15 residues. The CDR3 loop is CAISVRAGETGELFF. CDR3 DNA sequence: TGTGCCATCAGTGTTCGAGCGGGAGAGACCGGGGAGCTGTTTTTT.

The chain combines TRBV10-3 with TRBJ1-2; D unclear. The CDR3 loop spans 14 amino acids. CDR1 is ENHRY, CDR2 SYGVKD, per germline. V gave up 3 bases and J gave up 4 bases, with 12 bases separating them. CDR3 in DNA: TGTGCCATCAGTGACTCAGGACCGGTCTATGGCTACACCTTC. Residues: CAISDSGPVYGYTF.

This chain links TRBV2 with TRBJ2-6, with D perhaps matching TRBD2 (5 bases). Per the germline V gene, CDR1 is SNHLY and CDR2 is FYNNEI. Trimming removed 5 bases at V and 0 bases at J, with 14 bases between. CDR3 length equals 17 residues. The CDR3 DNA reads TGTGCCAGCAGTTCCGGGATTGCTCCCTCTGGGGCCAACGTCCTGACTTTC. This translates into CASSSGIAPSGANVLTF.

The chain uses TRBV5-1 and TRBJ2-5, with 8 bases fitting TRBD2. Per germline, CDR1 SGHRS and CDR2 YFSETQ. The CDR3 length is 14 residues. V was pared by 4 bases and J by 5 bases, with 7 bases of the junction left unmatched. The CDR3 loop is CASSVTSVGETQYF. Written as DNA, the CDR3 is TGCGCCAGCAGCGTGACTAGCGTGGGTGAGACCCAGTACTTC.

This clonotype showed up many times. The chain uses TRBV12-3 or TRBV12-4 and TRBJ1-2, with D hard to call. Deletions cut 6 bases from V and 3 bases from J, with 5 bases between. The CDR3 extends over 11 amino acids. The CDR3 DNA sequence: TGTGCCAGCAGGGGTTACTATGGCTACACCTTC. Translation: CASRGYYGYTF.

This clonotype was recorded only once. The CDR3 sequence: CASSLLGKGYEQYF. In nucleotides, the CDR3 is TGTGCCAGCAGTTTACTGGGGAAGGGCTACGAGCAGTACTTC. J is TRBJ2-7 and V is TRBV28; D is undetermined. CDR1 and CDR2 (germline): MDHEN, SYDVKM. V was clipped by 2 bases and J by 3 bases, with 11 bases between them. The CDR3 consists of 14 residues.

This chain links TRBV7-9 with TRBJ2-5; 9 nucleotides line up with TRBD2. Germline CDR1 reads SEHNR; CDR2 reads FQNEAQ (reference sequence). The CDR3 covers 16 residues. The V gene end was trimmed by 5 bases and the J gene end by 5 bases; junction bases not matched to a gene: 12. Here the CDR3 DNA reads TGTGCCAGCAGCAAGACTCTAGCGGGGACGGGGGAGACCCAGTACTTC. Its protein is CASSKTLAGTGETQYF.

This clonotype was seen repeatedly, ten times or more. J is TRBJ2-7 and V is TRBV10-3; D gene ambiguous. The germline gives CDR1 ENHRY, CDR2 SYGVKD. CDR3 size: 13 residues. The V gene lost 3 bases and the J gene lost 2 bases, with 8 bases spanning the gap. As DNA, the CDR3 is TGTGCCATCAGTGAATCACTGACCTACGAGCAGTACTTC. Its protein is CAISESLTYEQYF.

The V gene is TRBV12-3 or TRBV12-4, the J gene TRBJ1-1, with 11 nucleotides matching TRBD1. V was clipped by 5 bases and J by 4 bases; unmatched bases: 9. CDR3 size: 16 residues. CDR3 protein: CASSHQDRGPGTEAFF. The CDR3 nucleotides are TGTGCCAGCAGTCACCAGGACAGGGGGCCGGGCACTGAAGCTTTCTTT.

At least ten counts were recorded for this clonotype. The chain couples TRBV20-1 to TRBJ1-5, with 8 bases matching TRBD1. Trimming removed 5 bases from V and 0 bases from J; junction bases left unmatched: 15. The CDR3 runs to 18 residues. The germline CDR1 and CDR2 sequences are DFQATT and SNEGSKA (reference sequence). DNA of the CDR3: TGCAGTGCTCATGACCCGGACAGGGTGAGGGCTAGCAATCAGCCCCAGCATTTT. Protein: CSAHDPDRVRASNQPQHF.